The 23 T cell receptor beta chains given below trace back to one sample, sequenced in a study of patients and donors after allogeneic stem cell transplantation. Via MiXCR, TCRdb re-called the RT-PCR reads, giving one row per CDR3 protein. Here the sample spans about a million distinct CDR3 sequences, 18% being singletons. Material for sequencing was blood, either unsorted or a sorted T cell fraction (not recorded which). These TCRs come from a human donor who was either an allogeneic HSCT recipient or a stem cell or donor lymphocyte infusion donor (not recorded which). It is not recorded whose cells these are; they may come from a transplant donor.

The rearrangement joins TRBV6-1 to TRBJ2-1; weak D call: TRBD2 (6 bases). The CDR3 is 16 amino acids. Trimming removed 6 bases at V and 2 bases at J, with 17 bases between. Germline CDR1 reads MNHNS; CDR2 reads SASEGT. The CDR3 loop is CASRPPETRTYNEQFF. The CDR3 bases are TGTGCCAGCAGACCTCCGGAGACTAGGACCTACAATGAGCAGTTCTTC.

This clonotype was counted ten times or more. J is TRBJ1-1 and V is TRBV12-3 or TRBV12-4; the D gene is possibly TRBD1 (5 bases). The length of the CDR3 is 13 residues. V was trimmed by 3 bases and J by 3 bases, leaving 8 bases between them. CDR3 sequence reads: CASSLTADTEAFF. DNA of the CDR3: TGTGCCAGCAGTTTGACAGCCGACACTGAAGCTTTCTTT.

This clonotype was picked up a small number of times. The chain recombines TRBV7-8 with TRBJ2-7, with TRBD2 identical over 7 bases. CDR1 and CDR2 from the germline V gene are SGHVS and FQNEAQ. With V trimmed by 2 bases and J by 6 bases, 4 bases remained unmatched. The CDR3 consists of 13 residues. CDR3 loop: CASSLKREAEQYF. As DNA, the CDR3 is TGTGCCAGCAGCTTAAAACGGGAGGCCGAGCAGTACTTC.

A few counts support this clonotype. This rearrangement joins TRBV6-1 to TRBJ2-5; TRBD1 agrees at 7 bases. CDR1 and CDR2 (germline): MNHNS, SASEGT. The CDR3 runs to 14 residues. Losses at the gene ends were 5 bases for V and 4 bases for J; bases not matched to a gene: 7. CDR3 in amino acids: CASSTYDRAETQYF. CDR3 DNA sequence: TGTGCCAGCAGTACCTATGACAGGGCAGAGACCCAGTACTTC.

V and J are TRBV7-9 and TRBJ2-1; 10 nucleotides agree with TRBD2. Germline V lookup: CDR1 SEHNR, CDR2 FQNEAQ (reference sequence). V gave up 5 bases and J gave up 4 bases; unmatched junction bases: 8. This CDR3 comprises 16 residues. CDR3 loop: CASSPLSGGNYNEQFF. Written as DNA, the CDR3 is TGTGCCAGCAGCCCCCTTAGCGGGGGGAATTACAATGAGCAGTTCTTC.

This clonotype was found a few times. The genes are TRBV27 and TRBJ1-2; 9 bases align to TRBD1. The CDR3 spans 14 residues. The V gene's germline CDR1 is MNHEY and CDR2 SMNVEV (reference sequence). V lost 6 bases to trimming and J lost 5 bases; unmatched junction nucleotides: 7. CDR3 DNA sequence: TGTGCCAGCAGCCAGACAGGGGGTGGATATGGCTACACCTTC. It specifies CASSQTGGGYGYTF.

The CDR3 nucleotides read TGTGCCAGCAGTCGCGCAGCGCCGAACACCGGGGAGCTGTTTTTT. It encodes CASSRAAPNTGELFF. The chain uses TRBV6-1 and TRBJ2-2; D is ambiguous. The CDR3 is 15 amino acids. V dropped 5 bases and J dropped 0 bases, with 10 bases sitting between them. Germline CDR1 and CDR2: MNHNS and SASEGT.

This clonotype was recorded a few times. The rearrangement uses TRBV3-1 and TRBJ2-1, with TRBD2 identical over 12 bases. V dropped 4 bases and J dropped 0; count of bases not matched to a gene: 7. In germline, CDR1 is LGHDT, CDR2 YNNKEL (reference sequence). The CDR3 is made up of 18 amino acids. Here the CDR3 DNA reads TGTGCCAGCAGCCCATGGACTAGCGGGGCCAACTCCTACAATGAGCAGTTCTTC. Translating it yields CASSPWTSGANSYNEQFF.

DNA of the CDR3: TGCAGTGCTCCCTCCCTGAACACCGGGGAGCTGTTTTTT. Translating gives CSAPSLNTGELFF. The chain carries TRBV20-1 and TRBJ2-2; D unresolved. This CDR3 is 13 amino acids long. With 5 bases removed from V and 1 base from J, the gap between germline ends came to 8 bases. CDR1 and CDR2 from the germline V gene are DFQATT and SNEGSKA (reference sequence).

This clonotype was seen a few times. The chain links TRBV5-1 to TRBJ2-7; D may correspond to TRBD1 or TRBD2 (5 bases each). Germline loops: CDR1 SGHRS, CDR2 YFSETQ. The germline V and J ends were trimmed by 0 bases and 7 bases, with 14 bases remaining between them. The CDR3 is made up of 14 amino acids. The CDR3 here is CASSLVEGPAEQYF. CDR3 DNA sequence: TGCGCCAGCAGCTTGGTCGAGGGACCTGCGGAGCAGTACTTC.

This clonotype was seen more than once but under ten times. The chain combines TRBV3-1 with TRBJ2-1; 7 nucleotides align to TRBD2. The trim removed 0 bases at V and 4 bases at J, leaving 9 bases unmatched. Germline V gene sequence: CDR1 LGHDT, CDR2 YNNKEL (reference sequence). This CDR3 comprises 17 residues. The CDR3 region is CASSQDLASRGYNEQFF. The CDR3 bases are TGTGCCAGCAGCCAAGATTTGGCCTCGCGGGGGTACAATGAGCAGTTCTTC.

As to this clonotype: One end of the junction fails to match germline, which may point to a read error. The V and J genes are TRBV10-2 and TRBJ2-1; 10 bases are a match to TRBD2. Germline lookup yields CDR1 WSHSY and CDR2 SAAADI. The CDR3 sequence is 16 residues long. In DNA form, the CDR3 reads TGCGCCTCCTTAGCGGGGGGCCCGAGCTCCTACAATAAGCAGTTCTTC. Amino acids: CASLAGGPSSYNKQFF.

The chain couples TRBV21-1 to TRBJ2-7; the table assigns TRBD1, which was not confirmed against the DNA. TRBV21-1 is annotated as a pseudogene. The CDR3 loop spans 12 amino acids. This CDR3 reads CARGQGLDEQYF. As DNA, the CDR3 is TGTGCCAGAGGACAGGGTCTCGACGAGCAGTACTTC.

This chain joins TRBV10-3 and TRBJ2-7, with D uncertain. Trimming stripped 8 bases from V and 2 bases from J, with 16 bases between. Germline lookup yields CDR1 ENHRY and CDR2 SYGVKD. CDR3 length equals 14 residues. CDR3 protein: CAIAPPLSTYEQYF. The CDR3 DNA is TGTGCCATCGCGCCCCCTCTTTCTACCTACGAGCAGTACTTC.

This chain uses TRBV27 with TRBJ2-7, with 8 bases aligning to TRBD1. The length of the CDR3 is 14 residues. The junction had 5 bases not matched to a gene; V was cut back by 5 bases and J by 2 bases. The germline CDR1 and CDR2 sequences are MNHEY and SMNVEV (reference sequence). CDR3 in amino acids: CASSVGQAAYEQYF. CDR3 coding DNA: TGTGCCAGCAGTGTGGGACAGGCGGCCTACGAGCAGTACTTC.

This clonotype has only a few counts. With a much larger clone just one base away, this may be a read error. The gene calls are TRBV3-1 and TRBJ2-7; D is unclear. Looked up from germline, CDR1 is LGHDT and CDR2 is YNNKEL (reference sequence). V shed 3 bases and J shed 3 bases, with 6 bases lying between them. The CDR3 loop spans 12 amino acids. The CDR3 nucleotides are TGTGCCAGCAGCCACTCGGGCTACGAGCAGTACTTC. It is translated as CASSHSGYEQYF.

The chain couples TRBV7-3 to TRBJ1-2; 9 nucleotides agree with TRBD1. J gave up 4 bases and V 5 bases, and 14 bases lay outside the gene matches. CDR1 SGHTA and CDR2 FQGTGA come from the germline V gene. CDR3 length: 17 residues. The CDR3 region is CASSAVPRDRVTYGYTF. The CDR3 nucleotides read TGTGCCAGCAGCGCTGTACCCCGGGACAGGGTAACCTATGGCTACACCTTC.

CDR3 sequence: CASSTGTRGYNEQFF. CDR3 coding DNA: TGTGCCAGTTCGACCGGGACTAGGGGCTACAATGAGCAGTTCTTC. V gene TRBV19 combines with J gene TRBJ2-1, with 8 bases aligning to TRBD2. Germline V gene data show CDR1 as LNHDA and CDR2 as SQIVND (reference sequence). The CDR3 extends over 15 amino acids. Trimming cost V 8 bases and J 3 bases; bases outside gene matches: 9.

CDR3 protein: CASSLPGGLAKNIQYF. The CDR3 DNA sequence: TGTGCCAGCAGCCTCCCGGGGGGACTAGCCAAAAACATTCAGTACTTC. This sequence joins TRBV12-3 or TRBV12-4 and TRBJ2-4; 7 nucleotides line up with TRBD2. The CDR3 totals 16 residues. Losses at the gene ends were 6 bases for V and 0 bases for J; bases not matched to a gene: 8.

V is TRBV11-2 and J is TRBJ2-5; 8 bases map to TRBD2. CDR1 SGHAT and CDR2 FQNNGV come from the germline V gene. The junction had 16 bases not matched to a gene; V was cut back by 5 bases and J by 2 bases. The CDR3 extends over 18 amino acids. As DNA, the CDR3 is TGTGCCAGCAGCCGGGGTGAGCGGGGGATACTCAAACAAGAGACCCAGTACTTC. It specifies CASSRGERGILKQETQYF.

This chain connects TRBV19 to TRBJ2-7; 7 bases are shared with TRBD1. This CDR3 comprises 15 residues. J gave up 2 bases and V 6 bases, and 10 bases lay outside the gene matches. CDR1 is LNHDA, CDR2 SQIVND, per germline (reference sequence). The CDR3 region is CASRSGQGDTYEQYF. Here the CDR3 DNA reads TGTGCCAGTAGGTCCGGCCAGGGGGATACCTACGAGCAGTACTTC.

This clonotype was counted a few times. The rearrangement uses TRBV19 and TRBJ2-7; D perhaps matches TRBD1 (5 bases). V dropped 7 bases and J dropped 3 bases, with 16 bases sitting between them. Germline values: CDR1 LNHDA, CDR2 SQIVND (reference sequence). The CDR3 has 14 amino acids. The DNA for the CDR3 is TGTGCCAGTACCTTATTAGTGCAGGGCTACGAGCAGTACTTC. Its protein product is CASTLLVQGYEQYF.

The chain has TRBV27 and TRBJ2-7; 8 bases fit TRBD1. The V gene end was trimmed by 4 bases and the J gene end by 5 bases; junction bases not matched to a gene: 4. Germline CDR1 MNHEY, CDR2 SMNVEV (reference sequence). CDR3 length: 13 residues. CDR3 protein: CASSSQGADEQYF. In nucleotides, the CDR3 is TGTGCCAGCAGTTCCCAGGGGGCTGACGAGCAGTACTTC.